This T cell receptor (beta chain) was observed in a study of vaccination and CD4 T cells after COVID-19. Study-wide background: Sampling that followed vaccination took place a median approximately 79 days after dose two, within a range of 14 to 241.

An Oncomine TCR Beta short-read assay was used to sequence the DNA from cultured CD4+ T cells. Genomic DNA was taken out of cultured CD4+ T cells by extraction. TCRdb redid the calling of the PCR reads with MiXCR, one entry per CDR3 protein. The sample carries approximately 18,000 distinct CDR3 sequences, roughly 50% recorded once. This clonotype has more than one count but fewer than ten. Its cognate antigen is unknown. This CDR3 is 14 amino acids long. Trimming cost V 3 bases and J 1 base; bases outside gene matches: 0. Per the germline V gene, CDR1 is SEHNR and CDR2 is FQNEAQ (reference sequence). Stated treatment: approximately 9-day PBMC culture with coronavirus spike peptide pools or control peptides (ViraFEST assay).

The rearrangement uses TRBV7-9 and TRBJ2-3; 8 bases are shared with TRBD1. This receptor was taken from a human donor who had recovered from COVID-19. Source material: CD4+ T cells from blood, cultured in vitro. Here the CDR3 reads CASSLDRGTDTQYF. The CDR3 nucleotides are TGTGCCAGCAGCTTGGACAGGGGCACAGATACGCAGTATTTT.